This TCR beta chain is drawn from a study of blood T cells in healthy people across ages. Using a J-beta primer mix together with a sample-barcoded 5' primer, a second PCR was run for roughly 7 to 12 cycles. From the 5' RACE reads, TCRdb called clonotypes with MiXCR, one entry per CDR3 protein. The table lists 1.5 million to 2 million distinct CDR3 sequences, 30% to 40% of them singletons, with about 23% in the top ten. CDR1 is DFQATT, CDR2 SNEGSKA, per germline (reference sequence). Unmatched junction bases numbered 7, after V lost 0 bases and J lost 2 bases. CDR3 length equals 16 residues. This clonotype was seen more than once but under ten times. The target antigen is unknown. Each sample gave at least 7 million isolated PBMCs. Whole-study results and caveats: A roughly linear fall in TCR beta diversity per million T cells was seen with increasing age.

The V gene is TRBV20-1, the J gene TRBJ2-5, with 9 bases fitting TRBD2. Sample: blood. This clonotype was obtained from a human donor in good health. Here the CDR3 reads CSARDLQRGVQETQYF. In DNA form, the CDR3 reads TGCAGTGCTAGAGATTTACAGCGGGGGGTTCAAGAGACCCAGTACTTC.